The clone carrying this TCR beta chain appeared many times. The antigen is undetermined. This entry belongs to a study of CD8 T cells in ankylosing spondylitis. TCRdb redid the calling of the 5' RACE reads with MiXCR, one entry per CDR3 protein. Here the sample spans approximately 540,000 distinct CDR3 sequences, roughly an eighth being singletons. The study's findings and limits: In ankylosing spondylitis blood, a motif of fewer than 10 highly homologous TCR beta variants appeared characteristic. The authors found the disease-linked clones to be CD8+ and relatively rare in peripheral blood.

Germline V gene sequence: CDR1 SGHRS, CDR2 YFSETQ. The CDR3 extends over 13 amino acids. The V end lost 1 base, the J end lost 7 bases, and 9 bases lay between the germline ends. The clonotype originates from a male donor with ankylosing spondylitis. The sequenced material came from blood, either unsorted or a sorted T cell fraction (not recorded which). This rearrangement joins TRBV5-1 to TRBJ2-1; D is perhaps TRBD1 (6 bases). CDR3 loop: CASSLYRVNEQFF. The CDR3 nucleotides are TGCGCCAGCAGCTTGTACAGGGTAAATGAGCAGTTCTTC.